This TCR beta chain was identified in a study of T cell responses to AZD1222 COVID-19 vaccine. Study at large: Second-dose timings of about 4 or about 12 weeks were pooled. Study-wide results and caveats: With dominance at 160-218 and 743-854, vaccine-associated CD4 TCRs spanned spike. At study baseline, merely over 5 AZD1222 recipients were seropositive.

For this clone: Its matching antigen is unknown.

Clones were read by immunoSEQ multiplex PCR, and TCRdb kept only the in-frame ones, dropping some. Of roughly 35,000 clones detected, approximately 86% appear once; the ten largest clones hold 6.8%. Specimen: peripheral blood, collected on day 0 of AZD1222 vaccination. The clonotype originates from an adult in good health.

CDR3 residues: CASQPTSGSSYEQYF. Written as DNA, the CDR3 is TGCGCCAGCCAACCCACTAGCGGGAGTTCCTACGAGCAGTACTTC. J is TRBJ2-7 and V is TRBV5-1; the match to TRBD2 covers 11 bases. The V segment lost 7 bases and the J segment 1 base; nucleotides outside the gene matches: 7. Germline V lookup: CDR1 SGHRS, CDR2 YFSETQ. This CDR3 has 15 residues. Full variable domain (missing parts from reference TRBV5-1 and TRBJ2-7): KAGVTQTPRYLIKTRGQQVTLSCSPISGHRSVSWYQQTPGQGLQFLFEYFSETQRNKGNFPGRFSGRQFSNSRSEMNVSTLELGDSALYLCASQPTSGSSYEQYFGPGTRLTVT.